One sample yielded the 18 T cell receptor beta chains listed below, sequenced in a study of blood T cell repertoires in COVID-19. This table comes from immunoSEQ multiplex PCR, and its TCRdb copy is limited to in-frame clones, with some not included. This sample has 200,000 to 250,000 clones, with 85% to 90% found just once. The sequenced sample was peripheral blood. The receptors shown here come from a man aged 25 to 40 with COVID-19, enrolled during active disease.

The J gene is TRBJ2-7, the V gene TRBV7-2, with TRBD1 matching 8 bases. V was pared by 7 bases and J by 3 bases, with 11 bases of the junction left unmatched. Germline V gene sequence: CDR1 SGHTA, CDR2 FQGNSA. The CDR3 has 15 residues. The CDR3 spells CASTFAQGQVYEQYF. The CDR3 coding sequence is TGTGCCAGCACCTTCGCCCAGGGACAGGTCTACGAGCAGTACTTC.

The genes are TRBV10-3 and TRBJ2-1; 9 bases are a match to TRBD1. J gave up 2 bases and V 0 bases, and 5 bases lay outside the gene matches. This CDR3 contains 17 residues. Germline assignment: CDR1 ENHRY and CDR2 SYGVKD. As DNA, the CDR3 is TGTGCCATCAGTGAGTCGCCGACAGGGGGAACCTACAATGAGCAGTTCTTC. It encodes CAISESPTGGTYNEQFF.

The genes are TRBV6-5 and TRBJ1-5; perhaps TRBD1 as D (6 bases). The CDR3 runs to 13 residues. With 6 bases removed from V and 4 bases from J, the gap between germline ends came to 10 bases. CDR1 is MNHEY and CDR2 is SVGAGI in the germline V gene. The CDR3 loop is CASSGQTNQPQHF. The DNA for the CDR3 is TGTGCCAGCAGCGGACAGACTAATCAGCCCCAGCATTTT.

The chain combines TRBV19 with TRBJ1-2; perhaps TRBD1 as D (6 bases). Trimming took 11 bases from V and 2 from J, leaving 15 bases between them. The CDR3 is made up of 13 amino acids. Germline V lookup: CDR1 LNHDA, CDR2 SQIVND (reference sequence). The CDR3 coding sequence is TGTGCCGGAAGAAACAGGGAAAACTATGGCTACACCTTC. It is translated as CAGRNRENYGYTF.

The V and J genes are TRBV30 and TRBJ1-6; tentatively, D is TRBD1 (5 bases). The CDR3 extends over 14 amino acids. Germline CDR1 is GTSNPN and CDR2 is SVGIG (reference sequence). V lost 2 bases, J lost 3 bases, and 8 bases lay in between. CDR3 in DNA: TGTGCCTGGAGTCAGACAGACTATAATTCACCCCTCCACTTT. Its protein is CAWSQTDYNSPLHF. The full variable domain, in which reference TRBV30 and TRBJ1-6 provide the parts outside the CDR3, is SQTIHQWPATLVQPVGSPLSLECTVEGTSNPNLYWYRQAAGRGLQLLFYSVGIGQISSEVPQNLSASRPQDRQFILSSKKLLLSDSGFYLCAWSQTDYNSPLHFGNGTRLTVT.

The chain uses TRBV27 and TRBJ1-2, with D unresolved. Germline V gives CDR1 MNHEY, CDR2 SMNVEV (reference sequence). The germline V and J ends were trimmed by 6 bases and 7 bases, with 15 bases remaining between them. The CDR3 consists of 13 residues. The CDR3 DNA reads TGTGCCAGCAGCCCCGTCCGGGTGGGTGGCTACACCTTC. Translated: CASSPVRVGGYTF.

This chain uses TRBV12-5 with TRBJ1-5; 12 nucleotides match TRBD1. The V gene's germline CDR1 is LGHNT and CDR2 FRNRAP. The CDR3 runs to 15 residues. The ends lost 6 bases at V and 6 bases at J; junction bases unmatched: 6. The CDR3 bases are TGTGCTAGTGGCCCCGGGGACAGGGGGCTTCAGCCCCAGCATTTT. It translates to CASGPGDRGLQPQHF.

The chain recombines TRBV24-1 with TRBJ2-5; D gene ambiguous. V was cut by 3 bases and J by 3 bases, with 4 bases left in between. The CDR3 is made up of 12 amino acids. Per germline, CDR1 KGHDR and CDR2 SFDVKD. CDR3 amino acids: CATSDREETQYF. The CDR3 nucleotides read TGTGCCACCAGTGATCGGGAAGAGACCCAGTACTTC.

The chain recombines TRBV7-2 with TRBJ2-1; 16 bases are shared with TRBD2. This CDR3 comprises 17 residues. Germline CDR1 is SGHTA and CDR2 is FQGNSA. Trimming at V came to 4 bases and at J to 9 bases, leaving 9 bases not matched to a gene. This CDR3 reads CASSSSGLAGGLGEQFF. The CDR3 nucleotides read TGTGCCAGCAGCTCATCGGGACTAGCGGGGGGGCTCGGTGAGCAGTTCTTC. Variable domain in full (rest from reference TRBV7-2 and TRBJ2-1): GAGVSQSPSNKVTEKGKDVELRCDPISGHTALYWYRQSLGQGLEFLIYFQGNSAPDKSGLPSDRFSAERTGGSVSTLTIQRTQQEDSAVYLCASSSSGLAGGLGEQFFGPGTRLTVL.

This clone was counted between two and nine times. The chain recombines TRBV6-5 with TRBJ1-1; D not certain. CDR3 size: 15 residues. The V end was cut by 6 bases, the J end by 1 base, with 15 bases between. Germline V gene data show CDR1 as MNHEY and CDR2 as SVGAGI. The CDR3 nucleotides read TGTGCCAGCAGCTATTACGGGGAGGGGAACACTGAAGCTTTCTTT. Translating it yields CASSYYGEGNTEAFF.

The chain links TRBV15 to TRBJ2-6, with 8 positions matching TRBD1. Germline values: CDR1 LNHNV, CDR2 YYDKDF (reference sequence). This CDR3 comprises 19 residues. V dropped 5 bases and J dropped 0; count of bases not matched to a gene: 12. CDR3 in DNA: TGTGCCACCAGCCGGCGGACAGGGCAGGCTATCTCTGGGGCCAACGTCCTGACTTTC. Its protein product is CATSRRTGQAISGANVLTF.

CDR3 protein: CASSSGPARDSQETQYF. In DNA, the CDR3 is TGTGCCAGCAGCTCGGGACCAGCCCGGGACTCCCAAGAGACCCAGTACTTC. J is TRBJ2-5 and V is TRBV7-9, with D possibly being TRBD2 (6 bases). Trimming pared 4 bases from V and 1 base from J, leaving 19 bases between. Germline-derived CDR1 and CDR2 are SEHNR and FQNEAQ (reference sequence). CDR3 length: 17 amino acids.

The chain has TRBV6-6 and TRBJ2-7; D possibly corresponds to TRBD1 (6 bases). Trimming stripped 4 bases from V and 3 bases from J, with 10 bases between. Germline values: CDR1 MNHNY, CDR2 SVGAGI (reference sequence). This CDR3 is built from 13 residues. CDR3 in amino acids: CASSSSDSYEQYF. The CDR3 DNA sequence: TGTGCCAGCAGTTCGTCGGACAGCTACGAGCAGTACTTC.

The chain is built from TRBV7-8 and TRBJ1-3, with 8 positions matching TRBD1. Germline V lookup: CDR1 SGHVS, CDR2 FQNEAQ. The junction had 16 bases not matched to a gene; V was cut back by 6 bases and J by 0 bases. This CDR3 spans 19 amino acids. The CDR3 reads CASSSDRVYHSLSGNTIYF. For the CDR3, the DNA is TGTGCCAGCAGTTCGGACAGGGTGTACCACTCTCTCTCTGGAAACACCATATATTTT.

The CDR3 DNA follows: TGTGCCAGCAGTTACTCGGCGGGGGACTCTGGAAACACCATATATTTT. Translated: CASSYSAGDSGNTIYF. The chain is built from TRBV6-6 and TRBJ1-3, with D possibly matching TRBD1 (5 bases). Germline V gene data show CDR1 as MNHNY and CDR2 as SVGAGI (reference sequence). The CDR3 is 16 residues long. V was trimmed by 0 bases and J by 0 bases, leaving 9 bases between them.

This sequence joins TRBV6-6 and TRBJ2-7, with D possibly being TRBD2 (6 bases). CDR1 is MNHNY, CDR2 SVGAGI, per germline (reference sequence). This CDR3 has 13 residues. Trimming removed 4 bases from V and 9 bases from J, with 16 bases in between. The chain's CDR3 is CASSSGTLGRQYF. The DNA of the CDR3 is TGTGCCAGCAGTTCGGGGACTCTGGGTCGGCAGTACTTC.

The chain recombines TRBV6-5 with TRBJ1-1, with 8 positions matching TRBD1. Unmatched junction bases numbered 7, after V lost 2 bases and J lost 5 bases. The V gene's germline CDR1 is MNHEY and CDR2 SVGAGI. CDR3 size: 15 residues. The CDR3 bases are TGTGCCAGCAGTTACAGGAGACAGGGGCCGACTGAAGCTTTCTTT. This codes for CASSYRRQGPTEAFF.

The sample holds one count of this clone. This sample also contains other DNA sequences that code for the same CDR3. The chain has TRBV4-3 and TRBJ2-7; D is perhaps TRBD1 (6 bases). Trimming took off 2 bases at V and 0 bases at J, with 11 bases between the two ends. The CDR3 length is 15 residues. CDR1 and CDR2 from the germline V gene are LGHNA and YSLEER. In DNA form, the CDR3 reads TGCGCCAGCAGCCAACTCCGGGACACCTCCTACGAGCAGTACTTC. Encoded protein: CASSQLRDTSYEQYF.